The subject of this entry is one T cell receptor beta chain. The antigen is unknown. The CDR3 runs 14 residues. CDR1 SGHNT and CDR2 YENEEA come from the germline V gene. Trimming shortened V by 1 base and J by 6 bases, and 9 bases separated the two germline ends. Primers used in a second PCR of roughly 7 to 12 cycles were a sample-barcoded 5' primer and a J-beta primer mix. Via MiXCR, TCRdb re-called the 5' RACE reads, giving one row per CDR3 protein. Of under 950,000 distinct CDR3 sequences in the sample, about 24% were seen once. The data are from a study of blood T cells in healthy people across ages. The study, taken as a whole, reports: While age rose, TCR beta diversity per million T cells dropped in a roughly linear way. As naive T cell percentage varied, TCR beta diversity correlated strongly with it.

This receptor was identified in a man aged 65-85 years in good health. The sequenced sample was blood. V and J are TRBV11-3 and TRBJ2-2, with D unresolved. The CDR3 DNA reads TGTGCCAGCAGCTTAGGTCTTCGTCCCGGGGAGCTGTTTTTT. It yields the protein CASSLGLRPGELFF. Using reference TRBV11-3 and TRBJ2-2 for the parts outside the CDR3, the full variable domain is EAGVVQSPRYKIIEKKQPVAFWCNPISGHNTLYWYLQNLGQGPELLIRYENEEAVDDSQLPKDRFSAERLKGVDSTLKIQPAELGDSAVYLCASSLGLRPGELFFGEGSRLTVL.